The text below deals with one T cell receptor beta chain. Per the authors' pipeline: Estimation of nucleated cell counts was performed using reference gene primer amplification. Generated by immunoSEQ multiplex PCR, the TCRdb table keeps only in-frame clones and is missing some. V, J and clone size are those of that table, while D and trimming were read from the DNA. The table includes over 200,000 clones, about nine tenths detected once. The V segment lost 4 bases and the J segment 4 bases; nucleotides outside the gene matches: 6. The CDR3 spans 14 residues. CDR1 is SGDLS and CDR2 is YYNGEE in the germline V gene. The data were obtained in a study of blood T cell repertoires in COVID-19.

The TCR sequence derives from a man between 35 and 55 years old with acute or convalescent COVID-19. This chain connects TRBV9 to TRBJ1-2; TRBD1 matches at 8 bases. The sequenced sample was peripheral blood. The CDR3 DNA is TGTGCCAGCAGCAAACGACAGGGGCGCTATGGCTACACCTTC. It is translated as CASSKRQGRYGYTF.